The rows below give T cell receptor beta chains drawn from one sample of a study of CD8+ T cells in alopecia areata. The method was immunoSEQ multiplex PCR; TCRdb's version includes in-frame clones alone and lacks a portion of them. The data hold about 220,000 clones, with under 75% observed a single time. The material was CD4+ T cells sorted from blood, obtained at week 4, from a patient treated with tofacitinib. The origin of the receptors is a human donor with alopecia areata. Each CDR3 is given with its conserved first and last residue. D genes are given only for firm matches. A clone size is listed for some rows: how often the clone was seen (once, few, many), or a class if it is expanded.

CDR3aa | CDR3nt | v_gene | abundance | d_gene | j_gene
CASSQDGLAGGYEQFF | TGCGCCAGCAGCCAAGATGGGTTAGCGGGGGGGTATGAGCAGTTCTTC | TRBV4-3 | NA | TRBD2 | TRBJ2-1
CSIKTGGPDTQYF | TGCAGCATAAAGACAGGGGGACCAGATACGCAGTATTTT | TRBV29-1 | NA | TRBD1 | TRBJ2-3
CASSLSMTNYEQYF | TGTGCCAGCAGCTTGTCAATGACTAACTACGAGCAGTACTTC | TRBV5-4 | many | NA | TRBJ2-7
CASRPIDSFGYTF | TGTGCCAGCAGACCCATCGACAGTTTCGGCTACACCTTC | TRBV7-9 | NA | NA | TRBJ1-2
CASSQASGRSGGYTF | TGCGCCAGCAGCCAAGCCTCGGGGAGGTCGGGAGGCTACACCTTC | TRBV4-3 | NA | NA | TRBJ1-2
CASSEEGGEAFF | TGTGCCAGCAGTGAAGAAGGCGGTGAAGCTTTCTTT | TRBV6-1 | NA | NA | TRBJ1-1
CAIEGTNQPQHF | TGTGCCATCGAGGGGACAAATCAGCCCCAGCATTTT | TRBV28 | few | NA | TRBJ1-5
CASSQDFGDGEKLFF | TGTGCCAGCAGCCAAGATTTCGGGGACGGTGAAAAACTGTTTTTT | TRBV14 | NA | NA | TRBJ1-4
CASRGQALTNSPLHF | TGTGCCAGCAGGGGACAGGCACTCACAAATTCACCCCTCCACTTT | TRBV25-1 | NA | TRBD1 | TRBJ1-6
CASSLRAGFGTQYF | TGTGCCAGCAGTTTGCGGGCAGGGTTTGGGACCCAGTACTTC | TRBV27 | once | NA | TRBJ2-5
CASMGVGIFEQYF | TGTGCCAGCATGGGTGTCGGGATATTCGAGCAGTACTTC | TRBV6-5 | NA | NA | TRBJ2-7
CAISEPQGNYGYTF | TGTGCCATCAGTGAGCCCCAGGGGAACTATGGCTACACCTTC | TRBV10-3 | NA | NA | TRBJ1-2
CASRKTGVDGYTF | TGTGCCAGCAGGAAGACAGGGGTCGATGGCTACACCTTC | TRBV27 | NA | TRBD1 | TRBJ1-2
CASSITGGTETQYF | TGTGCCAGTAGTATCACAGGGGGAACAGAGACCCAGTACTTC | TRBV19 | few | TRBD1 | TRBJ2-5
CASSQTSGQFF | TGTGCCAGCAGTCAAACTAGTGGGCAGTTCTTC | TRBV2 | NA | NA | TRBJ2-1
CASSQDYRGSNQPQHF | TGCGCCAGCAGCCAAGATTACCGAGGAAGCAATCAGCCCCAGCATTTT | TRBV4-3 | few | NA | TRBJ1-5
CASRLNRGAGELFF | TGTGCCAGCAGGCTTAACAGGGGGGCCGGGGAGCTGTTTTTT | TRBV6-5 | NA | TRBD1 | TRBJ2-2
CSVARTGPIYEQYF | TGCAGCGTTGCCCGGACAGGGCCCATCTACGAGCAGTACTTC | TRBV29-1 | many | TRBD1 | TRBJ2-7